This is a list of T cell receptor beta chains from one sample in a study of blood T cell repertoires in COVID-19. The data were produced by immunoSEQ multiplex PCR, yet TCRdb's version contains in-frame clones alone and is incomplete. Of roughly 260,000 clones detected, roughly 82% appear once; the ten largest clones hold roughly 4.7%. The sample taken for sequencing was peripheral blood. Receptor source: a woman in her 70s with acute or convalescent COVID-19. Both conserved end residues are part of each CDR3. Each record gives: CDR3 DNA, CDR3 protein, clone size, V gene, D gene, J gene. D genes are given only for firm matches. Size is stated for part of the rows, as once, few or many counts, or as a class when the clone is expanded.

TGTGCCAGCAGCTTGGGGGGAAATTACAATGAGCAGTTCTTC CASSLGGNYNEQFF once TRBV11-3 . TRBJ2-1
TGTGCCAGCACCCTACAGGGGAATCAGCCCCAGCATTTT CASTLQGNQPQHF . TRBV6-6 TRBD1 TRBJ1-5
TGTGCCAGCAGCCCCCAGACAGTTTACGAGCAGTACTTC CASSPQTVYEQYF . TRBV16 . TRBJ2-7
TGTGCCAGCAGCTTAGAGACATATAATTCCTACGAGCAGTACTTC CASSLETYNSYEQYF once TRBV7-2 . TRBJ2-7
TGTGCCAGTAGTATGTTGGAGCGGGGGGGCGTCTCCGGCACAGATACGCAGTATTTT CASSMLERGGVSGTDTQYF . TRBV19 TRBD2 TRBJ2-3
TGTGCCAGCAGACCAAACTCGGGACTCCTCTTTAATTCACCCCTCCACTTT CASRPNSGLLFNSPLHF . TRBV27 . TRBJ1-6
TGTGCCAGCAGCAAACCGTGGACAGGGAATAGTGAAAAACTGTTTTTT CASSKPWTGNSEKLFF . TRBV21-1 . TRBJ1-4
TGTGCCCGGGGGGGCCCCTCTTACTATGGCTACACCTTC CARGGPSYYGYTF . TRBV30 . TRBJ1-2
TGCGCCAGCAGCTTGCAGGGACAGGGAGAAGCTTTCTTT CASSLQGQGEAFF . TRBV5-1 TRBD1 TRBJ1-1
TGTGCCACCAGCAGAGACCTTGGGACAGGGGGCTACAATGAGCAGTTCTTC CATSRDLGTGGYNEQFF . TRBV15 TRBD1 TRBJ2-1
TGTGCCAGTAGTAGCAGGGTAATTCAGCCCCAGCATTTT CASSSRVIQPQHF . TRBV19 . TRBJ1-5
TGTGCCAGCAGCAAAAAAGAAGTGGGGGACAGGGCTCGGTTCTTC CASSKKEVGDRARFF . TRBV21-1 . TRBJ2-1
TGTGCCAGCAGCCTAGGACAGGGGGGCCCGGAGGGCTACACCTTC CASSLGQGGPEGYTF few TRBV4-2 TRBD1 TRBJ1-2
TGTGCCAGCAGCTTAGACGGGGTCTACAATGAGCAGTTCTTC CASSLDGVYNEQFF . TRBV7-2 . TRBJ2-1
TGTGCCAGCAGCCCCGGGACAGGGCTACGGTGGAGTGGCTACACCTTC CASSPGTGLRWSGYTF once TRBV7-2 TRBD1 TRBJ1-2
TGCGCCAGCAGCGCAAGCGACAGCACAGATACGCAGTATTTT CASSASDSTDTQYF . TRBV5-1 . TRBJ2-3
TGTGCCAGCAGTACTCGGACAGGGAGCACAGATACGCAGTATTTT CASSTRTGSTDTQYF . TRBV6-2/TRBV6-3 TRBD1 TRBJ2-3
TGTGCCAGCAGATACATTTGGCCTAACTATGGCTACACCTTC CASRYIWPNYGYTF . TRBV6-6 . TRBJ1-2
TGTGCCAGTAGTATTCGGGGACTAGGCTCCACAGATACGCAGTATTTT CASSIRGLGSTDTQYF . TRBV19 TRBD2 TRBJ2-3
TGCGCCAGCAGCTTTAGCGGGGGGGCTTACAATGAGCAGTTCTTC CASSFSGGAYNEQFF . TRBV5-1 TRBD2 TRBJ2-1
TGCGCCAGCAGCCATACCCTCTTACGGACAGCCCGGGCAGAAAAACTGTTTTTT CASSHTLLRTARAEKLFF . TRBV4-3 . TRBJ1-4
TGTGCCAGCAGCTACGGAGGCGCGACAGGGGTCTCTGGAAACACCATATATTTT CASSYGGATGVSGNTIYF . TRBV11-2 TRBD1 TRBJ1-3
TGCGCCAGCAGCTTGGCCATGAGCTCTGGAAACACCATATATTTT CASSLAMSSGNTIYF . TRBV5-1 . TRBJ1-3
TGTGCCAGCAGGCAATCCGGAGCGACCCACGAGCAGTACTTC CASRQSGATHEQYF . TRBV6-5 . TRBJ2-7
TGCGCCAGCACACTCAGCGGCCGTCTAACAGATACGCAGTATTTT CASTLSGRLTDTQYF . TRBV5-1 . TRBJ2-3
TGTGCCAGCAGCCCCGACAGGGGATTGGTAGCTTTCTTT CASSPDRGLVAFF . TRBV4-2 TRBD1 TRBJ1-1
TGTGCCACCAGTGACCCTCGAGCGGGGGGCCGATACAATGAGCAGTTCTTC CATSDPRAGGRYNEQFF . TRBV24-1 TRBD2 TRBJ2-1
TGTGCCAGCAGTTTATCTGTTAGCTACACCTTC CASSLSVSYTF . TRBV12-3/TRBV12-4 . TRBJ1-2
TGCGCCAGCAGCCAGGAGGAAAGTGTCACTACTGAAGCTTTCTTT CASSQEESVTTEAFF once TRBV4-1 . TRBJ1-1
TGTGCCAGCAGCTCGGAAGAGACCCAGTACTTC CASSSEETQYF . TRBV7-9 . TRBJ2-5
TGTGCCAGCAGCCATATGCACGGAGACCCCTATGGCTACACCTTC CASSHMHGDPYGYTF . TRBV3-1/TRBV3-2 . TRBJ1-2
TGTGCCAGCTCACCAAGGCAGGGGGCAAACATTCAGTACTTC CASSPRQGANIQYF few TRBV18 TRBD1 TRBJ2-4
TGTGCCAGCTCAACCGGGACAGGGGCCTACGAGCAGTACTTC CASSTGTGAYEQYF . TRBV18 TRBD1 TRBJ2-7
TGCGCCAGCAGCTTGGTTTATACGACAGGAGTGACCTATAATTCACCCCTCCACTTT CASSLVYTTGVTYNSPLHF . TRBV5-1 . TRBJ1-6
TGTGCCAGCAGCCTCCTGAGAGCGGGGGGTGATACGCAGTATTTT CASSLLRAGGDTQYF . TRBV5-5 TRBD2 TRBJ2-3
TGTGCCAGCAGAGAGACTAGCAGTACCGGGGAGCTGTTTTTT CASRETSSTGELFF . TRBV11-1 TRBD2 TRBJ2-2
TGTGCCACCAGTGAGTCCGACAGGGCCAATGAGCAGTTCTTC CATSESDRANEQFF . TRBV24-1 TRBD1 TRBJ2-1
TGTGCCAGCAGCTTAGAGCAGGGCAGAGCCTATGGCTACACCTTC CASSLEQGRAYGYTF . TRBV7-2 . TRBJ1-2
TGTGCCAGCAGTGGGCCCAGAAGAGGGGGAAGAAACGAAAAACTGTTTTTT CASSGPRRGGRNEKLFF . TRBV6-1 . TRBJ1-4
TGTGCCAGTCACCCCGGGACAGGGTTGGATTCACCCCTCCACTTT CASHPGTGLDSPLHF . TRBV19 TRBD1 TRBJ1-6